Listed below are T cell receptor beta chains from one sample, sequenced in a study of CD8 T cells in Susac syndrome. TCRdb analysed the immunoSEQ multiplex PCR reads with MiXCR anew, one entry per CDR3 protein. The sample has some 180,000 distinct CDR3 sequences, roughly 91% seen once. Sequenced material: CD4+ T cells from PBMCs. These receptors originate from a human donor with Susac syndrome. The conserved cysteine and the conserved F or W are not part of the CDR3 here. A D gene is named only where the DNA matches it firmly.

CDR3 protein,D gene,J gene,V gene,CDR3 length
ASSQVQRGGRDTQY,TRBD2,TRBJ2-3,TRBV3-1,14
SASIGGTDTQY,-,TRBJ2-3,TRBV20-1,11
ASTENRDRGQRVYNEQF,TRBD1,TRBJ2-1,TRBV5-4,17
SVEEWSEGETQY,-,TRBJ2-5,TRBV29-1,12
ASSFKGQQTQY,-,TRBJ2-5,TRBV27,11
SAIGTSGKETQY,TRBD2,TRBJ2-5,TRBV20-1,12
ASSLSFTGNTEAF,-,TRBJ1-1,TRBV27,13
ASKKLGNTGELF,-,TRBJ2-2,TRBV2,12
ASSYDRDTEAF,TRBD1,TRBJ1-1,TRBV6-5,11
ASSGKGQDNTEAF,TRBD1,TRBJ1-1,TRBV5-1,13
SAMRDETYEQY,-,TRBJ2-7,TRBV20-1,11
ASSAGQGTSPLH,TRBD1,TRBJ1-6,TRBV7-3,12
SAVDNSYEQY,-,TRBJ2-7,TRBV20-1,10
ASSYNTGPNEKLF,-,TRBJ1-4,TRBV6-5,13
ASSLTDQPQH,-,TRBJ1-5,TRBV28,10
ATMNRGRRDEKLF,TRBD1,TRBJ1-4,TRBV24-1,13
SAPTSGSNEQF,TRBD2,TRBJ2-1,TRBV20-1,11
SVQSGQGIEVGNEQF,TRBD1,TRBJ2-1,TRBV29-1,15
ASKGVSFTYNSPLH,-,TRBJ1-6,TRBV6-1,14
ASSGRRYNEQF,-,TRBJ2-1,TRBV12-3/TRBV12-4,11
ASSLDVSYEQY,-,TRBJ2-7,TRBV5-4,11
ASSPDRVSYEQY,TRBD1,TRBJ2-7,TRBV27,12
ASRGDQPQH,-,TRBJ1-5,TRBV6-1,9
ASRMDSFITEAF,-,TRBJ1-1,TRBV6-1,12
ASSSSGGTDTQY,TRBD2,TRBJ2-3,TRBV12-3/TRBV12-4,12
ASSLSGTTQY,-,TRBJ2-5,TRBV28,10
ASSVVGGGGGEQF,-,TRBJ2-1,TRBV9,13
SASGTRYSGNTIY,-,TRBJ1-3,TRBV20-1,13
ASSRGTQETQY,TRBD2,TRBJ2-5,TRBV10-2,11
ACHIPGDTKF,-,TRBJ2-1,TRBV30,10
ASSPPGGTGVRQPQH,TRBD1,TRBJ1-5,TRBV18,15
ASSLAAGMRYEQY,-,TRBJ2-7,TRBV7-2,13
ASSFIAASQETQY,-,TRBJ2-5,TRBV11-1,13
ASSPTSRNTLGDEKLF,-,TRBJ1-4,TRBV18,16
ASRTDNSGANVLT,-,TRBJ2-6,TRBV6-5,13
ASSEPTNGPFLY,-,TRBJ2-4,TRBV6-1,12
ASSLWREGRYEQY,TRBD2,TRBJ2-7,TRBV23-1,13
ASSAWQGGYGYT,TRBD1,TRBJ1-2,TRBV5-1,12
SADKTGTALSEQY,-,TRBJ2-7,TRBV20-1,13
SARGQLTEAF,-,TRBJ1-1,TRBV20-1,10
ASSVATNTEAF,-,TRBJ1-1,TRBV6-1,11
SAIPGRPKETQY,-,TRBJ2-5,TRBV20-1,12
SANSETATGELF,-,TRBJ2-2,TRBV20-1,12
ASSFGSGSYNEQF,TRBD2,TRBJ2-1,TRBV12-3/TRBV12-4,13
ASSRSSLGTEAF,-,TRBJ1-1,TRBV11-2,12
ASSEGQGWNTEAF,TRBD1,TRBJ1-1,TRBV5-1,13
ASSQAPSGKSRETQY,TRBD2,TRBJ2-5,TRBV3-1,15
ASSRKLSSYNEQF,-,TRBJ2-1,TRBV3-1,13
ASSQVKGPQETQY,-,TRBJ2-5,TRBV3-1,13
ASSPELLGLQY,-,TRBJ2-4,TRBV18,11
ASSFPGSVETQY,-,TRBJ2-5,TRBV11-2,12
ATSRARLEETQY,-,TRBJ2-5,TRBV15,12
ASNEWTSLLEQF,TRBD2,TRBJ2-1,TRBV2,12
SARAGGRAEAF,TRBD1,TRBJ1-1,TRBV20-1,11
ASSIGTDYGYT,TRBD1,TRBJ1-2,TRBV19,11
ASSDLTSGGGDTQY,TRBD2,TRBJ2-3,TRBV5-1,14
ASSPQVAGGELF,-,TRBJ2-2,TRBV7-3,12